Each of the 30 T cell receptor beta chains below was sequenced from the same sample in a study of T cells after posttransplantation cyclophosphamide. Sequenced by immunoSEQ multiplex PCR; TCRdb stores in-frame clones only, minus some. The sample lists 2,000 or so clones; 94% were seen once. Sequencing input: naive CD8+ T cells sorted from PBMCs. The receptors stem from a woman aged 55 to 70 in good health, CMV-negative, and a related stem cell transplant donor.

The chain carries TRBV28 and TRBJ1-5; no reliable D call. The germline CDR1 and CDR2 sequences are MDHEN and SYDVKM. The CDR3 sequence is 11 residues long. With 3 bases removed from V and 6 bases from J, the gap between germline ends came to 3 bases. In DNA, the CDR3 is TGTGCCAGCAGTTTCTCTCAGCCCCAGCATTTT. Protein: CASSFSQPQHF.

The rearrangement joins TRBV28 to TRBJ2-5; no firm D call. The V end was cut by 6 bases, the J end by 4 bases, with 9 bases between. Germline loops: CDR1 MDHEN, CDR2 SYDVKM. There are 12 residues in the CDR3. CDR3 region: CASSYTGETQYF. Here the CDR3 DNA reads TGTGCCAGCAGCTATACGGGAGAGACCCAGTACTTC. The full variable domain, in which reference TRBV28 and TRBJ2-5 provide the parts outside the CDR3, is DVKVTQSSRYLVKRTGEKVFLECVQDMDHENMFWYRQDPGLGLRLIYFSYDVKMKEKGDIPEGYSVSREKKERFSLILESASTNQTSMYLCASSYTGETQYFGPGTRLLVL.

The V and J genes are TRBV6-4 and TRBJ1-5; D ambiguous. The V gene's germline CDR1 is MRHNA and CDR2 SNTAGT. Trimming pared 0 bases from V and 1 base from J, leaving 7 bases between. This CDR3 region has 15 residues. CDR3 nucleotide sequence: TGTGCCAGCAGTGACTCGGGCGGGAGCAATCAGCCCCAGCATTTT. It codes for CASSDSGGSNQPQHF.

The chain is built from TRBV7-9 and TRBJ1-2; D may be TRBD1 (6 bases). V shed 3 bases and J shed 6 bases, with 11 bases lying between them. CDR1 and CDR2 from the germline V gene are SEHNR and FQNEAQ (reference sequence). This CDR3 spans 13 amino acids. CDR3 region: CASSLGARDGYTF. In nucleotides, the CDR3 is TGTGCCAGCAGCTTGGGGGCGCGGGATGGCTACACCTTC.

This rearrangement joins TRBV7-9 to TRBJ1-5; D is ambiguous. The CDR3 runs 12 residues. CDR1 and CDR2 (germline): SEHNR, FQNEAQ (reference sequence). With 5 bases removed from V and 6 bases from J, the gap between germline ends came to 8 bases. The CDR3 spells CASSRLGQPQHF. The CDR3 nucleotides read TGTGCCAGCAGCCGTCTAGGTCAGCCCCAGCATTTT.

The chain combines TRBV5-4 with TRBJ2-3, with TRBD2 matching 7 bases. CDR1 and CDR2 from the germline V gene are SGHNT and YYREEE (reference sequence). J gave up 0 bases and V 0 bases, and 4 bases lay outside the gene matches. The length of the CDR3 is 16 residues. In DNA form, the CDR3 reads TGTGCCAGCAGCTTGGAAGCGGGGCCTAGCACAGATACGCAGTATTTT. Translating gives CASSLEAGPSTDTQYF.

The chain uses TRBV28 and TRBJ2-7; TRBD2 might be the D (6 bases). Between the trimmed V and J ends, which lost 4 bases and 3 bases, there was a span of 13 bases. The CDR3 is made up of 14 amino acids. Germline V lookup: CDR1 MDHEN, CDR2 SYDVKM. CDR3 sequence reads: CASSWGGGSYEQYF. In DNA form, the CDR3 reads TGTGCCAGCAGTTGGGGTGGGGGGAGCTACGAGCAGTACTTC.

The rearrangement uses TRBV7-9 and TRBJ2-7, with a weak D call TRBD1 (6 bases). Germline-derived CDR1 and CDR2 are SEHNR and FQNEAQ (reference sequence). The CDR3 has 14 residues. V gave up 6 bases and J gave up 5 bases, with 17 bases separating them. This CDR3 reads CASSQSLDSNEQYF. Here the CDR3 DNA reads TGTGCCAGCAGTCAAAGCCTGGACAGTAACGAGCAGTACTTC.

The chain has TRBV4-3 and TRBJ2-3, with 9 bases that match TRBD2. The germline V gene has CDR1 LGHNA and CDR2 YSLEER. V lost 1 base to trimming and J lost 0 bases; unmatched junction nucleotides: 17. This CDR3 has 21 amino acids. The CDR3 here is CASSQVRSSGRGGPSTDTQYF. The CDR3, as DNA: TGCGCCAGCAGCCAAGTTAGGAGTAGTGGGCGGGGGGGCCCTAGCACAGATACGCAGTATTTT.

This clone was seen once. This chain connects TRBV11-2 to TRBJ2-3; 11 bases agree with TRBD2. The CDR3 has 19 amino acids. Germline V lookup: CDR1 SGHAT, CDR2 FQNNGV. With V trimmed by 3 bases and J by 0 bases, 11 bases remained unmatched. The CDR3 loop is CASSFSRLAGGHSTDTQYF. The CDR3 region has the DNA TGTGCCAGCAGCTTCTCGAGGCTAGCGGGAGGACATAGCACAGATACGCAGTATTTT. Drawing the rest from reference TRBV11-2 and TRBJ2-3, the complete variable domain is EAGVAQSPRYKIIEKRQSVAFWCNPISGHATLYWYQQILGQGPKLLIQFQNNGVVDDSQLPKDRFSAERLKGVDSTLKIQPAKLEDSAVYLCASSFSRLAGGHSTDTQYFGPGTRLTVL.

This clone was seen more than once but under ten times. The chain couples TRBV10-2 to TRBJ2-7, with D possibly matching TRBD1 (7 bases). Looked up from germline, CDR1 is WSHSY and CDR2 is SAAADI. The CDR3 length is 14 residues. Trimming pared 4 bases from V and 2 bases from J, leaving 12 bases between. This chain's CDR3 is CASSARGTAYEQYF. The CDR3, as DNA: TGCGCCAGCAGTGCCCGGGGGACAGCCTACGAGCAGTACTTC.

The V and J genes are TRBV27 and TRBJ2-1, with 9 bases aligning to TRBD1. Germline V gene lookup returns CDR1 MNHEY and CDR2 SMNVEV (reference sequence). This CDR3 comprises 18 residues. Unmatched junction bases numbered 21, after V lost 7 bases and J lost 8 bases. The CDR3: CASILRPLQGARGDEQFF. Written as DNA, the CDR3 is TGTGCCAGCATCCTCCGCCCTCTACAGGGGGCGAGGGGGGATGAGCAGTTCTTC.

The chain couples TRBV29-1 to TRBJ2-7, with D uncertain. CDR1 is SQVTM, CDR2 ANQGSEA, per germline. This CDR3 comprises 14 residues. V shed 0 bases and J shed 0 bases, with 9 bases lying between them. The CDR3 bases are TGCAGCGTTGAAGATCCAACTACCTCCTACGAGCAGTACTTC. This translates into CSVEDPTTSYEQYF.

The CDR3 here is CASSQDRQDTEAFF. The CDR3 DNA is TGTGCCAGCAGCCAAGATCGGCAGGACACTGAAGCTTTCTTT. The genes are TRBV4-2 and TRBJ1-1; no clear D. The V end was cut by 0 bases, the J end by 3 bases, with 8 bases between. The CDR3 is 14 residues long. Germline assignment: CDR1 LGHNA and CDR2 YNFKEQ.

CDR3 nucleotides: TGCGCCAGCAGCGCCCGGACAGGGGCGAACACTGAAGCTTTCTTT. It specifies CASSARTGANTEAFF. The chain employs TRBV4-1 and TRBJ1-1; TRBD1 matches 9 bases. This CDR3 spans 15 amino acids. Germline trimming cut 5 bases from V and 1 base from J; bases unmatched to any gene: 5. Per germline, CDR1 MGHRA and CDR2 YSYEKL.

The CDR3 spells CASSQQGLNTEAFF. The CDR3 region has the DNA TGTGCCAGCAGTCAACAGGGATTGAACACTGAAGCTTTCTTT. The gene calls are TRBV6-1 and TRBJ1-1; maybe TRBD1 (6 bases). The germline V gene has CDR1 MNHNS and CDR2 SASEGT. The CDR3 covers 14 residues. V gave up 5 bases and J gave up 0 bases, with 10 bases separating them.

The chain carries TRBV27 and TRBJ1-1; D is ambiguous. Germline V lookup: CDR1 MNHEY, CDR2 SMNVEV (reference sequence). CDR3 size: 13 residues. The V and J ends lost 5 bases and 1 base respectively, with 8 bases between them. The CDR3 region has the DNA TGTGCCAGCAGTCACAAACGGAACACTGAAGCTTTCTTT. Its protein is CASSHKRNTEAFF.

The rearrangement uses TRBV9 and TRBJ2-3; D is undetermined. This CDR3 region has 13 residues. In germline, CDR1 is SGDLS, CDR2 YYNGEE. Trimming took 3 bases from V and 6 from J, leaving 11 bases between them. The DNA of the CDR3 is TGTGCCAGCAGCGCCCGATACTCTGATACGCAGTATTTT. Encoded protein: CASSARYSDTQYF.

The gene calls are TRBV19 and TRBJ2-1; 8 positions match TRBD1. This CDR3 is 14 amino acids long. CDR1 is LNHDA and CDR2 is SQIVND in the germline V gene (reference sequence). V dropped 7 bases and J dropped 1; count of bases not matched to a gene: 3. CDR3 residues: CASTRTGSYNEQFF. The CDR3 nucleotides read TGTGCCAGTACCCGGACAGGGTCCTACAATGAGCAGTTCTTC.

The gene calls are TRBV9 and TRBJ2-7, with a weak D call TRBD2 (5 bases). V was trimmed by 3 bases and J by 3 bases, leaving 16 bases between them. The germline CDR1 and CDR2 sequences are SGDLS and YYNGEE. The length of the CDR3 is 15 residues. This CDR3 is CASSESSGTIYEQYF. The CDR3 coding sequence is TGTGCCAGCAGCGAGTCGAGCGGCACCATCTACGAGCAGTACTTC.

The chain couples TRBV13 to TRBJ2-3, with 7 nucleotides matching TRBD2. Germline V lookup: CDR1 PRHDT, CDR2 FYEKMQ (reference sequence). V gave up 8 bases and J gave up 5 bases; unmatched junction bases: 4. The CDR3 consists of 12 residues. The CDR3 DNA is TGTGCCAGCCGCTGGGGGGGAGATACGCAGTATTTT. It codes for CASRWGGDTQYF.

V and J are TRBV18 and TRBJ1-5, with 7 positions matching TRBD1. CDR1 is KGHSH, CDR2 LQKENI, per germline. V was clipped by 2 bases and J by 6 bases; unmatched bases: 7. This CDR3 contains 15 residues. The CDR3 DNA reads as TGTGCCAGCTCACCAACAGGGGCGAGATCTCAGCCCCAGCATTTT. It codes for CASSPTGARSQPQHF.

This rearrangement joins TRBV5-4 to TRBJ2-2; tentatively, D is TRBD1 (5 bases). Trimming removed 5 bases from V and 3 bases from J, with 11 bases in between. Germline V gene lookup returns CDR1 SGHNT and CDR2 YYREEE (reference sequence). The CDR3 length is 14 residues. The CDR3 coding sequence is TGTGCCAGCAGTTGGGGCGACTACACCGGGGAGCTGTTTTTT. This sequence encodes CASSWGDYTGELFF.

The chain employs TRBV30 and TRBJ2-7; D may be TRBD2 (7 bases). The CDR3 is made up of 12 amino acids. Trimming cost V 7 bases and J 6 bases, with 16 bases left between them. The V gene's germline CDR1 is GTSNPN and CDR2 SVGIG (reference sequence). As DNA, the CDR3 is TGTGCCTTGGAAAGGGGGGGCGTCGAGCAGTACTTC. This translates into CALERGGVEQYF.

This clone has just one count. The gene calls are TRBV14 and TRBJ2-2; 7 bases match TRBD1. Per the germline V gene, CDR1 is SGHDN and CDR2 is FVKESK. The CDR3 consists of 16 residues. J lost 3 bases, V lost 4 bases, and 8 bases had no gene match. The DNA for the CDR3 is TGTGCCAGCAGCCCCTCGACAGGGCGGTACACCGGGGAGCTGTTTTTT. This sequence encodes CASSPSTGRYTGELFF.

The chain couples TRBV4-3 to TRBJ2-1, with D perhaps matching TRBD2 (5 bases). Trimming shortened V by 5 bases and J by 3 bases, and 17 bases separated the two germline ends. The germline V gene encodes CDR1 LGHNA and CDR2 YSLEER. The CDR3 is 16 residues long. CDR3 sequence reads: CASSATPPGDYNEQFF. The CDR3 DNA sequence: TGCGCCAGCAGCGCAACACCCCCCGGGGACTACAATGAGCAGTTCTTC.

V gene TRBV4-1 combines with J gene TRBJ2-3, with 10 bases that match TRBD2. The CDR3 runs 17 residues. Germline V CDR1 and CDR2: MGHRA, YSYEKL. V shed 3 bases and J 3 bases; nucleotides not matched to a gene: 9. The CDR3 DNA reads TGCGCCAGCAGCCAGGCGTGGGTAGCGGGAGGAACAGATACGCAGTATTTT. Translating it yields CASSQAWVAGGTDTQYF.

The V call is TRBV27, the J call TRBJ2-2, with 12 nucleotides matching TRBD2. Germline lookup yields CDR1 MNHEY and CDR2 SMNVEV (reference sequence). The CDR3 runs to 16 residues. J gave up 5 bases and V 8 bases, and 9 bases lay outside the gene matches. Here the CDR3 reads CASGLAGGLGTGELFF. The CDR3 DNA reads TGTGCCAGCGGCCTAGCGGGAGGGCTAGGTACCGGGGAGCTGTTTTTT.

The V gene is TRBV6-6, the J gene TRBJ2-1, with D tentatively TRBD2 (5 bases). Germline CDR1 MNHNY, CDR2 SVGAGI (reference sequence). Trimming took 6 bases from V and 10 from J, leaving 19 bases between them. The CDR3 loop spans 14 amino acids. The CDR3, as DNA: TGTGCCAGCAGCCTCCTCGGGGTTCCGGGGGAGCAGTTCTTC. This gives the protein CASSLLGVPGEQFF.

The chain joins TRBV5-1 to TRBJ2-1; 8 bases are shared with TRBD2. Germline values: CDR1 SGHRS, CDR2 YFSETQ. J was trimmed by 7 bases and V by 3 bases; bases with no gene match: 21. This CDR3 is 19 amino acids long. The DNA of the CDR3 is TGCGCCAGCAGCTCACATGAAACCTACGGACTAGCCACGGGGAATGAGCAGTTCTTC. Amino acids: CASSSHETYGLATGNEQFF.